This T cell receptor beta chain was retrieved from a study of Ad26.COV2.S vaccination and SARS-CoV-2 variants. Across the whole study: Administration of Ad26.COV2.S was intramuscular, either once or twice 56 days apart.

The study's findings and limits: Recipients given vaccine exceeded placebo recipients in spike-specific TCR breadth.

Comments on this clone: Its cognate antigen is unknown.

Only in-frame clones appear in the TCRdb table, and some are missing; sequencing was by immunoSEQ multiplex PCR. The repertoire holds about 350,000 clones, with 80% to 90% as singletons. Documented treatment: some 20 received Ad26.COV2.S at low or high dose, single or two shots; roughly 5 received placebo; per-sample allocation not given. It was on day 63 after the first vaccine or placebo injection that samples were taken. The input for sequencing was peripheral blood, taken in a trial of Ad26.COV2.S vaccine versus placebo. The TCR originated in a person aged 18 to 59 who received the Ad26.COV2.S COVID-19 vaccine or a placebo.

CDR3 DNA: TGTGCCAGCAGCCCTACAGGAGCAACTAATGAAAAACTGTTTTTT. It codes for CASSPTGATNEKLFF. V gene TRBV7-9 combines with J gene TRBJ1-4; possibly TRBD1 for D (5 bases). Trimming left V 5 bases short and J 0 bases short, with 10 bases between. The CDR3 length is 15 residues. Germline V lookup: CDR1 SEHNR, CDR2 FQNEAQ (reference sequence).